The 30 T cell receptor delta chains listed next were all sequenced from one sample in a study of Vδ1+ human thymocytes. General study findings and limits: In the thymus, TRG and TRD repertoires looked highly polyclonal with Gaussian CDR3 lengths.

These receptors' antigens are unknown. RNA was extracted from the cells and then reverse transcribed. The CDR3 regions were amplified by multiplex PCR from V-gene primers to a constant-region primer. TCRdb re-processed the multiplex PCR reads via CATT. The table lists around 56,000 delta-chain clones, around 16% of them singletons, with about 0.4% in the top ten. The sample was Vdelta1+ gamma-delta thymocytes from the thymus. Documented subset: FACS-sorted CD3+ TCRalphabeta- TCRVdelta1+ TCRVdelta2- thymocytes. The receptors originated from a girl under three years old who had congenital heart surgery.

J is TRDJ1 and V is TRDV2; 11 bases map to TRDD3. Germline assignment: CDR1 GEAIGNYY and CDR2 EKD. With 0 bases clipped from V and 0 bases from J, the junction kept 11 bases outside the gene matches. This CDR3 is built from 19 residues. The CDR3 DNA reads TGTGCCTGTGACACCGCTCCTACTCTGGGGGATACAGACACCGATAAACTCATCTTT. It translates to CACDTAPTLGDTDTDKLIF.

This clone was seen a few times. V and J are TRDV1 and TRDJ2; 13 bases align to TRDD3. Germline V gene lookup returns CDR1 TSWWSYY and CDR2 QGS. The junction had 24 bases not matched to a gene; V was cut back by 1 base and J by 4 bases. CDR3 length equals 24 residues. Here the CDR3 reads CALGEPPYRTGGYAEGIWTAQLFF. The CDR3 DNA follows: TGTGCTCTTGGGGAACCCCCATATCGTACTGGGGGATACGCGGAAGGGATTTGGACAGCACAACTCTTCTTT.

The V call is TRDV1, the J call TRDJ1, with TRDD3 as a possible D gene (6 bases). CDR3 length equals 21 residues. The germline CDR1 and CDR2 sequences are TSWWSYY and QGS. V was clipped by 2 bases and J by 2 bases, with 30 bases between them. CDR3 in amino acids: CALGERGDLLRLDSGTDKLIF. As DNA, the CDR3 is TGTGCTCTTGGGGAAAGAGGGGATTTACTCCGGCTGGACTCGGGAACCGATAAACTCATCTTT.

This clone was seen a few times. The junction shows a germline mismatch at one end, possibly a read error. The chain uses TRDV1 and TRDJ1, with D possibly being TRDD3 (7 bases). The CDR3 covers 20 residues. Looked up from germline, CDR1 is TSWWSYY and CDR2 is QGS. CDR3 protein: CALGELNSPTNWGYTDKLIF. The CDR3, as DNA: TGTGCTCTTGGAGAACTAAACAGTCCTACTAACTGGGGATACACCGATAAACTCATCTTT.

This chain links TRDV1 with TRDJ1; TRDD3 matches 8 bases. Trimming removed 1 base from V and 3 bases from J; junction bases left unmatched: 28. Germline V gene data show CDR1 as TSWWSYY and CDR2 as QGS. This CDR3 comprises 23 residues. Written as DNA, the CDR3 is TGTGCTCTTGGGGAACGAGGGTCGGCTTGCCCAAGTGGAAGGGGGGATAGGGCCGATAAACTCATCTTT. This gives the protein CALGERGSACPSGRGDRADKLIF.

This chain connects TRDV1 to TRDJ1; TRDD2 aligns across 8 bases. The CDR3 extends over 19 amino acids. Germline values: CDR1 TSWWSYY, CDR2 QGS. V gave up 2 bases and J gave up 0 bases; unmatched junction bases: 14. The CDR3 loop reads CALGESSFLRKRYTDKLIF. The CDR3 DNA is TGTGCTCTTGGGGAATCCTCCTTCCTAAGAAAGAGGTACACCGATAAACTCATCTTT.

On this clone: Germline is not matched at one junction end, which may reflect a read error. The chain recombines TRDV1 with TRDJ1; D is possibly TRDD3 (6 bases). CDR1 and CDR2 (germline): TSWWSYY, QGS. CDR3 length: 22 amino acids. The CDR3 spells CALGELGTKGDDHSIYTDELIF. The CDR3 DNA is TGTGCTCTTGGGGAACTAGGGACCAAGGGGGACGATCATTCCATTTACACCGATGAACTCATCTTT.

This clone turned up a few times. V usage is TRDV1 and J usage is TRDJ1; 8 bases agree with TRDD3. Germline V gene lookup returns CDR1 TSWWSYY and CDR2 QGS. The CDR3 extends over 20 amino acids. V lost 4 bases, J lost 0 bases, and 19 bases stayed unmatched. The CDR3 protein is CALGVSTLRVGDLYTDKLIF. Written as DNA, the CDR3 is TGTGCTCTTGGGGTTTCAACCCTACGGGTGGGGGATCTGTACACCGATAAACTCATCTTT.

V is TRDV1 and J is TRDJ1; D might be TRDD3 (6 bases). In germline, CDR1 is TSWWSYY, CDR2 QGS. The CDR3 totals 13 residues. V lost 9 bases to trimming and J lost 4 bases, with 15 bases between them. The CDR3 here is CALFRDMDDKLIF. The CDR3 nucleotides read TGTGCTCTCTTTAGGGATATGGACGATAAACTCATCTTT.

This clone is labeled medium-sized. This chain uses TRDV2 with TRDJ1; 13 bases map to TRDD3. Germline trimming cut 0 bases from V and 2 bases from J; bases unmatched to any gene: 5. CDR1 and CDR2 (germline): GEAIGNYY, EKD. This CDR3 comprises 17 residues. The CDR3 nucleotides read TGTGCCTGTGACACCGGCCCACTGGGGGATACGACCGATAAACTCATCTTT. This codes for CACDTGPLGDTTDKLIF.

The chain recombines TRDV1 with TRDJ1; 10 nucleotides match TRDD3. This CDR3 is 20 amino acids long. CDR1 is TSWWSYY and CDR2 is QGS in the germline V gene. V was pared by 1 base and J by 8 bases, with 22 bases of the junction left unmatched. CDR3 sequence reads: CALGEPPLQYPRHWGMKLIF. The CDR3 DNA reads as TGTGCTCTTGGGGAACCCCCCCTCCAGTATCCGCGTCACTGGGGGATGAAACTCATCTTT.

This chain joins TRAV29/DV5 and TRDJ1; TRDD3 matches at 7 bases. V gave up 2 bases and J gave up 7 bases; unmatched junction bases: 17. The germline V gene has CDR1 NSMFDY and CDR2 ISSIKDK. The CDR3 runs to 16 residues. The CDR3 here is CAASLCCWGVRTKLIF. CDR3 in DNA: TGTGCAGCAAGTCTGTGCTGCTGGGGGGTCCGGACTAAACTCATCTTT.

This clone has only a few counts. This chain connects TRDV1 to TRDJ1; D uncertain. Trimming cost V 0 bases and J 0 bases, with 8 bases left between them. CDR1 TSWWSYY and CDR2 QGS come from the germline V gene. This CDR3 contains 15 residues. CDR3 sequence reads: CALGELRWYTDKLIF. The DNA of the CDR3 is TGTGCTCTTGGGGAACTACGCTGGTACACCGATAAACTCATCTTT.

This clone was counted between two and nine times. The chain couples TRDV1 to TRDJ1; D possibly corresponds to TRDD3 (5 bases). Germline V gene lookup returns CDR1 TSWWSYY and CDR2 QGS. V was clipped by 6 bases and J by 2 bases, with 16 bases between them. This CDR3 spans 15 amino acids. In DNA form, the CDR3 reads TGTGCTCTTGGCTGGGCCCCGTACTGGACCGATAAACTCATCTTT. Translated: CALGWAPYWTDKLIF.

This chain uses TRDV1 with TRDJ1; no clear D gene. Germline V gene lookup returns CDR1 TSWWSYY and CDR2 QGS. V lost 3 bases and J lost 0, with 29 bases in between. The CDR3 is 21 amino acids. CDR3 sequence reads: CALGEVYGHDTEVQYTDKLIF. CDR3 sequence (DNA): TGTGCTCTTGGGGAGGTGTACGGACACGACACTGAGGTACAGTACACCGATAAACTCATCTTT.

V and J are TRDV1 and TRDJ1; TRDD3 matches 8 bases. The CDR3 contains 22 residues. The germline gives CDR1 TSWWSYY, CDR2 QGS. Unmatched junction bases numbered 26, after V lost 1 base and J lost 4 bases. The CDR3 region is CALGERIFLLGDPPLRGDKLIF. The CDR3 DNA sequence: TGTGCTCTTGGGGAACGAATCTTCCTTTTGGGGGATCCCCCGTTAAGGGGCGATAAACTCATCTTT.

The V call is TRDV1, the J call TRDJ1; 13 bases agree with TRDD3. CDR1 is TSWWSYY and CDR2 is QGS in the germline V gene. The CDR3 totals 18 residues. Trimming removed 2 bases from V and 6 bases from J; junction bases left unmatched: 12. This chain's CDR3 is CALGEDGSLGDTGHKLIF. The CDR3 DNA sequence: TGTGCTCTTGGGGAAGATGGGTCACTGGGGGATACGGGCCATAAACTCATCTTT.

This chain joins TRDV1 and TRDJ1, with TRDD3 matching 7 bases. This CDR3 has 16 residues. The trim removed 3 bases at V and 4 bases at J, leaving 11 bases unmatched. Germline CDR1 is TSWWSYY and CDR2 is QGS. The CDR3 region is CALGDSWGRRDDKLIF. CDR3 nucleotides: TGTGCTCTTGGGGACTCCTGGGGGCGCCGCGACGATAAACTCATCTTT.

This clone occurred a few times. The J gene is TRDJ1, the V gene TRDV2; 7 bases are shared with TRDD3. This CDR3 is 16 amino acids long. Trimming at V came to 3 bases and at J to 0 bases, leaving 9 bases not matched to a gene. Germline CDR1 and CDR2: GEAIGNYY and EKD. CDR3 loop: CACDAYWGPYTDKLIF. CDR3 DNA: TGTGCCTGTGACGCCTACTGGGGCCCCTACACCGATAAACTCATCTTT.

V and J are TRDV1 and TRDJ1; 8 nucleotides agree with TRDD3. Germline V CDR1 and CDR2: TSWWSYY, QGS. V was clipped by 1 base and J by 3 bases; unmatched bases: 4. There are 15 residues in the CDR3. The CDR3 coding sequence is TGTGCTCTTGGGGAACAGGACTGGGGGCCCGATAAACTCATCTTT. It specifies CALGEQDWGPDKLIF.

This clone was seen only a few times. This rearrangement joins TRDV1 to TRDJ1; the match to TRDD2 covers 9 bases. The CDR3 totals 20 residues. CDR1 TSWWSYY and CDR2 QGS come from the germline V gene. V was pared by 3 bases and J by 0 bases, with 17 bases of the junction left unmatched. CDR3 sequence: CALGDGLPTWVGGYTDKLIF. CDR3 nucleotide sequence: TGTGCTCTTGGGGACGGCCTTCCTACGTGGGTGGGGGGATACACCGATAAACTCATCTTT.

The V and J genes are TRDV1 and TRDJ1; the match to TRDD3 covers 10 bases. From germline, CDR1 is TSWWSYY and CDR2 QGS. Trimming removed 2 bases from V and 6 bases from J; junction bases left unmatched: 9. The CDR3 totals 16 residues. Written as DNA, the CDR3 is TGTGCTCTTGGGGAAACCCCGGGTACTGGGGGATATAAACTCATCTTT. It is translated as CALGETPGTGGYKLIF.

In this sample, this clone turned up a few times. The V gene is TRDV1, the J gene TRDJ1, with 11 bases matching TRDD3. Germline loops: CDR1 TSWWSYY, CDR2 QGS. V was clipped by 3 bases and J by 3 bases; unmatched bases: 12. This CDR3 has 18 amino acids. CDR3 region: CALGDHLVLGDIPDKLIF. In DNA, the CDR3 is TGTGCTCTTGGGGATCACCTCGTACTGGGGGATATCCCCGATAAACTCATCTTT.

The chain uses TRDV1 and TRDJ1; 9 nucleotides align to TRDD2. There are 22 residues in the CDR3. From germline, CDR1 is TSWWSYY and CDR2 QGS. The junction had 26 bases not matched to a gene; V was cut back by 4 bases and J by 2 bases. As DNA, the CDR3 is TGTGCTCTTGGGGTTGTTTGGGGCCTTCCTACGCTGGGGATCGGGGCTACCGATAAACTCATCTTT. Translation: CALGVVWGLPTLGIGATDKLIF.

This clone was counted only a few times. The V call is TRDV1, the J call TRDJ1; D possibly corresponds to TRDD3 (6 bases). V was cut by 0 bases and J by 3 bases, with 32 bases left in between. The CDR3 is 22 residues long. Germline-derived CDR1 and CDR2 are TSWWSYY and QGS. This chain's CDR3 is CALGELSPPVSYWVPHSDKLIF. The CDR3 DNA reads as TGTGCTCTTGGGGAACTGTCCCCTCCAGTCTCGTACTGGGTCCCACATTCCGATAAACTCATCTTT.

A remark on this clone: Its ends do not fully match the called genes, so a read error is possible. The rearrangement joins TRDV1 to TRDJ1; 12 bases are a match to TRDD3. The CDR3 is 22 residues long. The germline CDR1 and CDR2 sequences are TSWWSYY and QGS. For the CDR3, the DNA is TGTGCCCTTGGGGAACTCCCTCCCACTTCCTATCCTACCCTGGGGGATACGGGCGGACTCATCTTT. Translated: CALGELPPTSYPTLGDTGGLIF.

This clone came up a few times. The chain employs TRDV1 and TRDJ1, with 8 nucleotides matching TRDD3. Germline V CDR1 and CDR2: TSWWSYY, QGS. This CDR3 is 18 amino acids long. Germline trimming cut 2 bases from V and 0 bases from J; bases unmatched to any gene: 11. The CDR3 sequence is CALGERCLTGGDTDKLIF. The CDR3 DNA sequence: TGTGCTCTTGGGGAAAGGTGCCTTACTGGGGGGGACACCGATAAACTCATCTTT.

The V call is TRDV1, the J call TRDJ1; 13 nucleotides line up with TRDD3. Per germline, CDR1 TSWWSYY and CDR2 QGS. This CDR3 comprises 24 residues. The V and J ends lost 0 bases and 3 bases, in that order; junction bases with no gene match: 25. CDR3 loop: CALGELKNPTGPDWGIRGADKLIF. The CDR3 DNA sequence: TGTGCTCTTGGGGAACTTAAGAATCCTACAGGCCCGGACTGGGGGATACGGGGGGCCGATAAACTCATCTTT.

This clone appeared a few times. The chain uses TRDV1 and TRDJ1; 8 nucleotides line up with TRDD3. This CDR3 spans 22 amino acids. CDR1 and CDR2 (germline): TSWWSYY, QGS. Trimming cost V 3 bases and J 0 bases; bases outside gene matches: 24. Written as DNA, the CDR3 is TGTGCTCTTGGGGATATTAGTTCTCGGGGGACCTGGGGGACCCCGTACACCGATAAACTCATCTTT. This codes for CALGDISSRGTWGTPYTDKLIF.

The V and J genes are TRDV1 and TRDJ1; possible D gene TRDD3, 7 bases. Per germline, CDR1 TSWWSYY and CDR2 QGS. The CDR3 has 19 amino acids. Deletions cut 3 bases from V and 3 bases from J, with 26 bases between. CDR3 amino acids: CALGETLLPLGISADKLIF. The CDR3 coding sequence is TGTGCTCTTGGGGAGACACTCCTACCTCTGGGGATATCGGCCGATAAACTCATCTTT.